Following are 28 T cell receptor beta chains from one sample sequenced in a study of T cells in localized non-small cell lung cancer. Sequenced by immunoSEQ multiplex PCR; TCRdb stores in-frame clones only, minus some. The sample consists of roughly 66,000 clones, 90% of them appearing once. Material: peripheral blood, obtained before any cancer treatment. The receptors here all came from a woman aged 35 to 70 with stage I lung adenocarcinoma.

The DNA of the CDR3 is TGCGCCAGCAGCCAAGATTATGGGTTCGGTAATCAGCCCCAGCATTTT. Amino acids: CASSQDYGFGNQPQHF. This chain uses TRBV4-3 with TRBJ1-5; D uncertain. The CDR3 contains 16 residues. The V end was cut by 0 bases, the J end by 4 bases, with 13 bases between. The germline CDR1 and CDR2 sequences are LGHNA and YSLEER.

The V call is TRBV11-2, the J call TRBJ2-1, with 8 bases matching TRBD1. Trimming took 5 bases from V and 0 from J; bases not matched to a gene: 9. The germline V gene has CDR1 SGHAT and CDR2 FQNNGV. The CDR3 sequence is 17 residues long. The DNA of the CDR3 is TGTGCCAGCAGCCCTAGGACAGGGAGTACCTCCTACAATGAGCAGTTCTTC. Translated: CASSPRTGSTSYNEQFF.

The genes are TRBV7-9 and TRBJ2-1; D is ambiguous. V lost 5 bases and J 7 bases, leaving 12 bases between the germline ends. Germline lookup yields CDR1 SEHNR and CDR2 FQNEAQ (reference sequence). The CDR3 consists of 13 residues. The CDR3 sequence: CASSHSERNEQFF. The CDR3, as DNA: TGTGCCAGCAGCCACTCCGAGAGGAATGAGCAGTTCTTC.

The CDR3 protein is CASSVSSRMNTEAFF. The CDR3 DNA reads as TGTGCCAGCAGCGTAAGTTCGAGAATGAACACTGAAGCTTTCTTT. This chain uses TRBV9 with TRBJ1-1; D gene unclear. The length of the CDR3 is 15 residues. The V gene lost 1 base and the J gene lost 0 bases, with 10 bases spanning the gap. Germline V gene sequence: CDR1 SGDLS, CDR2 YYNGEE.

The chain uses TRBV7-2 and TRBJ2-7, with 7 bases that match TRBD2. Germline CDR1 SGHTA, CDR2 FQGNSA. The CDR3 has 17 residues. Losses at the gene ends were 7 bases for V and 1 base for J; bases not matched to a gene: 16. The CDR3 is CASTTRSPGRASYEQYF. The CDR3 DNA reads as TGTGCCAGCACCACCCGAAGCCCAGGGAGGGCTTCCTACGAGCAGTACTTC.

This clone appeared a single time. This rearrangement joins TRBV27 to TRBJ2-2; D is possibly TRBD1 (6 bases). In germline, CDR1 is MNHEY, CDR2 SMNVEV (reference sequence). The length of the CDR3 is 16 residues. Trimming pared 8 bases from V and 2 bases from J, leaving 18 bases between. CDR3 in DNA: TGTGCCAGCCAGCCCTCCAGGGGTTTAAACACCGGGGAGCTGTTTTTT. It encodes CASQPSRGLNTGELFF.

This rearrangement joins TRBV18 to TRBJ1-3; 8 bases are a match to TRBD1. In germline, CDR1 is KGHSH, CDR2 LQKENI. This CDR3 comprises 15 residues. V lost 3 bases to trimming and J lost 0 bases; unmatched junction nucleotides: 1. The chain's CDR3 is CASSPTGDSGNTIYF. CDR3 coding DNA: TGTGCCAGCTCACCGACAGGGGACTCTGGAAACACCATATATTTT.

The genes are TRBV19 and TRBJ2-6, with D possibly TRBD1 on 6 matching bases. The ends were cut back, 7 bases at V and 2 bases at J, with 12 bases in the middle. Germline CDR1 and CDR2: LNHDA and SQIVND (reference sequence). This CDR3 spans 15 amino acids. In DNA form, the CDR3 reads TGTGCCAGTACCCTGAACAGGGCTGGGGCCAACGTCCTGACTTTC. Protein product: CASTLNRAGANVLTF.

The chain combines TRBV7-2 with TRBJ1-5; D is possibly TRBD1 (5 bases). The CDR3 has 14 residues. Trimming left V 7 bases short and J 2 bases short, with 12 bases between. The germline CDR1 and CDR2 sequences are SGHTA and FQGNSA. CDR3 DNA sequence: TGTGCCAGCACCTGGGGGTTTGGCAATCAGCCCCAGCATTTT. Translated, it gives CASTWGFGNQPQHF.

This chain links TRBV19 with TRBJ2-3, with D possibly TRBD1 on 6 matching bases. The germline V gene has CDR1 LNHDA and CDR2 SQIVND (reference sequence). The CDR3 is 16 amino acids. V dropped 6 bases and J dropped 6 bases, with 22 bases sitting between them. DNA for the CDR3: TGTGCCAGTAGAGCTGTCAGGGGCCATCTATCTGATACGCAGTATTTT. It translates to CASRAVRGHLSDTQYF.

The chain uses TRBV9 and TRBJ2-4, with 7 bases fitting TRBD1. V was clipped by 3 bases and J by 0 bases; unmatched bases: 6. Per the germline V gene, CDR1 is SGDLS and CDR2 is YYNGEE. The length of the CDR3 is 16 residues. In nucleotides, the CDR3 is TGTGCCAGCAGCGCTGGGACAGAGCTAGCCAAAAACATTCAGTACTTC. It codes for CASSAGTELAKNIQYF.

J is TRBJ2-7 and V is TRBV7-9; D possibly corresponds to TRBD1 (5 bases). The CDR3 loop spans 15 amino acids. V lost 5 bases and J 2 bases, leaving 16 bases between the germline ends. Germline loops: CDR1 SEHNR, CDR2 FQNEAQ (reference sequence). The CDR3 here is CASSPRLQGTYEQYF. As DNA, the CDR3 is TGTGCCAGCAGCCCGCGACTTCAGGGAACCTACGAGCAGTACTTC.

The CDR3 here is CASSPTPGGSSYEQYF. CDR3 nucleotides: TGTGCCAGCAGTCCGACCCCAGGGGGGAGCTCCTACGAGCAGTACTTC. The chain uses TRBV27 and TRBJ2-7; tentatively, D is TRBD1 (7 bases). V lost 5 bases, J lost 0 bases, and 17 bases lay in between. The CDR3 is made up of 16 amino acids. Germline CDR1 is MNHEY and CDR2 is SMNVEV (reference sequence).

The chain links TRBV19 to TRBJ1-1, with a weak D call TRBD1 (6 bases). Germline CDR1 LNHDA, CDR2 SQIVND (reference sequence). Trimming left V 3 bases short and J 0 bases short, with 14 bases between. The CDR3 extends over 16 amino acids. CDR3 residues: CASSILHRAMNTEAFF. The CDR3 region has the DNA TGTGCCAGTAGTATTCTGCACAGGGCGATGAACACTGAAGCTTTCTTT. Based on the CDR3 plus reference TRBV19 and TRBJ1-1, the full variable domain is DGGITQSPKYLFRKEGQNVTLSCEQNLNHDAMYWYRQDPGQGLRLIYYSQIVNDFQKGDIAEGYSVSREKKESFPLTVTSAQKNPTAFYLCASSILHRAMNTEAFFGQGTRLTVV.

This sequence joins TRBV5-1 and TRBJ2-7; 10 bases agree with TRBD2. V was clipped by 3 bases and J by 0 bases; unmatched bases: 3. CDR3 length: 15 residues. Germline loops: CDR1 SGHRS, CDR2 YFSETQ. The CDR3 reads CASSSLAGTSYEQYF. As DNA, the CDR3 is TGCGCCAGCAGCTCACTAGCGGGGACCTCCTACGAGCAGTACTTC.

The chain has TRBV10-3 and TRBJ2-1; TRBD2 is a possible D gene (5 bases). The germline V gene has CDR1 ENHRY and CDR2 SYGVKD. This CDR3 is built from 13 residues. V gave up 6 bases and J gave up 3 bases, with 9 bases separating them. The CDR3 loop is CAIRSAVYNEQFF. CDR3 bases: TGTGCCATCAGATCAGCGGTCTACAATGAGCAGTTCTTC.

This chain connects TRBV11-2 to TRBJ1-5, with D perhaps matching TRBD1 (5 bases). Germline CDR1 reads SGHAT; CDR2 reads FQNNGV. V lost 1 base, J lost 6 bases, and 13 bases lay in between. CDR3 length: 15 amino acids. DNA for the CDR3: TGTGCCAGCAGCTTAGGGGGCAGCGATAGTCAGCCCCAGCATTTT. As protein: CASSLGGSDSQPQHF.

V gene TRBV5-5 combines with J gene TRBJ1-4, with TRBD1 as a possible D gene (6 bases). The germline V gene has CDR1 SGHKS and CDR2 YYEKEE (reference sequence). V shed 4 bases and J shed 7 bases, with 14 bases lying between them. The CDR3 contains 14 residues. The CDR3 here is CASSIRQAGEKLFF. In nucleotides, the CDR3 is TGTGCCAGCAGCATTAGACAGGCGGGTGAAAAACTGTTTTTT.

The chain has TRBV27 and TRBJ1-2; no clear D. Germline assignment: CDR1 MNHEY and CDR2 SMNVEV (reference sequence). The CDR3 length is 15 residues. The V end was cut by 3 bases, the J end by 8 bases, with 19 bases between. This CDR3 is CASSFSPLAGRGYTF. The CDR3 DNA reads TGTGCCAGCAGTTTTTCCCCGTTGGCAGGACGAGGCTACACCTTC.

The rearrangement uses TRBV30 and TRBJ1-6, with TRBD1 matching over 8 bases. The CDR3 totals 16 residues. CDR1 is GTSNPN and CDR2 is SVGIG in the germline V gene (reference sequence). V shed 3 bases, J shed 9 bases, and the junction held 13 bases outside the gene matches. The CDR3 spells CAWRAITPGGSSPLHF. CDR3 DNA sequence: TGTGCCTGGAGGGCGATCACCCCAGGGGGCAGTTCACCCCTCCACTTT.

This sequence joins TRBV7-2 and TRBJ1-6, with a possible D match to TRBD1 (5 bases). V was pared by 1 base and J by 5 bases, with 12 bases between. The CDR3 loop spans 16 amino acids. Germline V gene sequence: CDR1 SGHTA, CDR2 FQGNSA. The CDR3 is CASSLESGRNNSPLHF. For the CDR3, the DNA is TGTGCCAGCAGCTTAGAGTCAGGGAGGAATAATTCACCCCTCCACTTT. Full variable domain (rest looked up from reference TRBV7-2 and TRBJ1-6): GAGVSQSPSNKVTEKGKDVELRCDPISGHTALYWYRQSLGQGLEFLIYFQGNSAPDKSGLPSDRFSAERTGGSVSTLTIQRTQQEDSAVYLCASSLESGRNNSPLHFGNGTRLTVT.

This sequence joins TRBV5-5 and TRBJ1-1, with a weak D call TRBD1 (5 bases). The CDR3 runs to 13 residues. V was cut by 4 bases and J by 10 bases, with 17 bases left in between. Per germline, CDR1 SGHKS and CDR2 YYEKEE (reference sequence). The CDR3 nucleotides read TGTGCCAGCAGCCCCGCTGGGGGAGAGACAGCTTTCTTT. Translation: CASSPAGGETAFF. The full variable domain, in which reference TRBV5-5 and TRBJ1-1 provide the parts outside the CDR3, is DAGVTQSPTHLIKTRGQQVTLRCSPISGHKSVSWYQQVLGQGPQFIFQYYEKEERGRGNFPDRFSARQFPNYSSELNVNALLLGDSALYLCASSPAGGETAFFGQGTRLTVV.

The chain employs TRBV18 and TRBJ1-5, with a tentative D call TRBD1 (5 bases). Germline CDR1 is KGHSH and CDR2 is LQKENI. The CDR3 loop spans 14 amino acids. V shed 4 bases and J shed 5 bases, with 12 bases lying between them. The CDR3, as DNA: TGTGCCAGCTCACTCCTTCAGGGCTATCAGCCCCAGCATTTT. Its protein is CASSLLQGYQPQHF.

The chain is built from TRBV27 and TRBJ1-1; the D is unclear. Trimming shortened V by 5 bases and J by 7 bases, and 14 bases separated the two germline ends. Germline CDR1 reads MNHEY; CDR2 reads SMNVEV (reference sequence). The CDR3 extends over 13 amino acids. The CDR3 reads CASSPLDGVEAFF. CDR3 DNA: TGTGCCAGCAGTCCCCTTGATGGGGTTGAAGCTTTCTTT.

The chain couples TRBV4-3 to TRBJ2-1, with 7 bases that match TRBD1. The CDR3 contains 13 residues. Germline values: CDR1 LGHNA, CDR2 YSLEER. J gave up 7 bases and V 2 bases, and 2 bases lay outside the gene matches. The CDR3, as DNA: TGCGCCAGCAGCCAATACAGGGGAAATGAGCAGTTCTTC. It codes for CASSQYRGNEQFF.

The chain has TRBV2 and TRBJ1-1; maybe TRBD1 (5 bases). V was trimmed by 7 bases and J by 6 bases, leaving 15 bases between them. The CDR3 loop spans 13 amino acids. CDR1 is SNHLY and CDR2 is FYNNEI in the germline V gene. CDR3 DNA sequence: TGTGCCAGCAAGGAGGCAGGGAGGTCTGAAGCTTTCTTT. This codes for CASKEAGRSEAFF.

The chain recombines TRBV7-9 with TRBJ1-1; unclear D gene. The CDR3 extends over 17 amino acids. CDR1 and CDR2 from the germline V gene are SEHNR and FQNEAQ (reference sequence). The V end was cut by 5 bases, the J end by 0 bases, with 19 bases between. CDR3 sequence: CASSPNPRQLMNTEAFF. CDR3 nucleotide sequence: TGTGCCAGCAGCCCAAACCCTAGGCAGCTCATGAACACTGAAGCTTTCTTT.

V usage is TRBV6-5 and J usage is TRBJ1-1, with D hard to call. The CDR3 has 14 amino acids. V shed 2 bases and J shed 0 bases, with 7 bases lying between them. CDR1 MNHEY and CDR2 SVGAGI come from the germline V gene. The CDR3 DNA is TGTGCCAGCAGTTACCCCAATGTGAACACTGAAGCTTTCTTT. It encodes CASSYPNVNTEAFF.